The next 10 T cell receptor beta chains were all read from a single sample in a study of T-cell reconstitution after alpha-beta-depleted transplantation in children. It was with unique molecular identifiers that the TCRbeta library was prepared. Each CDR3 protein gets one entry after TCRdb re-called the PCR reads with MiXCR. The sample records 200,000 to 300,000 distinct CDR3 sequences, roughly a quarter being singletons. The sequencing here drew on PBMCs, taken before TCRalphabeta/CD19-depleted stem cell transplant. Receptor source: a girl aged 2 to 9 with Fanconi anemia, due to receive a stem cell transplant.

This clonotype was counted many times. CDR3 nucleotides: TGCAGCGTTGCCCCACCACAGGGGCCCTATGGCTACACCTTC. Translating gives CSVAPPQGPYGYTF. The chain couples TRBV29-1 to TRBJ1-2, with 7 positions matching TRBD1. CDR1 is SQVTM, CDR2 ANQGSEA, per germline. The CDR3 contains 14 residues. J lost 4 bases, V lost 4 bases, and 9 bases had no gene match.

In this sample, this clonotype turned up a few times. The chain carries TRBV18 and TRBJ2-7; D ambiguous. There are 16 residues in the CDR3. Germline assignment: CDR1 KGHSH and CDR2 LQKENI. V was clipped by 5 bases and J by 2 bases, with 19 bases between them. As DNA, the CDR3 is TGTGCCAGCTCAGTTTTACAGCGAAGGACGCCCTACGAGCAGTACTTC. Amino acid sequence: CASSVLQRRTPYEQYF.

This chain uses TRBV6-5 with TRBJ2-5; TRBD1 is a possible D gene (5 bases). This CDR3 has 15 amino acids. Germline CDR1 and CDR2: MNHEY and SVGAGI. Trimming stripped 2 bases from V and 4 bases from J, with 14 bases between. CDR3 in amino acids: CASSYGQGQGETQYF. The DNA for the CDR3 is TGTGCCAGCAGTTACGGTCAGGGTCAGGGAGAGACCCAGTACTTC.

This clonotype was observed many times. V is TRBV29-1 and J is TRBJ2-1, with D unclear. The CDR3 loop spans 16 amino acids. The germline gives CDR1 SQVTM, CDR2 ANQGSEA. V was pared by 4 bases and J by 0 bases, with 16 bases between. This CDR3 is CSVVAEQSSSYNEQFF. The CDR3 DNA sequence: TGCAGCGTTGTGGCAGAACAGTCGAGCTCCTACAATGAGCAGTTCTTC.

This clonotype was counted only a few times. CDR3 bases: TGTGCCAGCAGTATCTCCGGACGCGCAGATACGCAGTATTTT. This translates into CASSISGRADTQYF. The chain links TRBV7-3 to TRBJ2-3; no clear D gene. Germline CDR1 SGHTA, CDR2 FQGTGA. Trimming removed 6 bases from V and 4 bases from J, with 14 bases in between. CDR3 size: 14 residues.

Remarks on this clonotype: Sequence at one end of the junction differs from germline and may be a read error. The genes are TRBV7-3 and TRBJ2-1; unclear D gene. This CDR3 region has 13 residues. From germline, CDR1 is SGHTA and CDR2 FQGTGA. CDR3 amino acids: CASSPDSYSEQFF. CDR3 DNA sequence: TGTGCCAGCAGCCCCGACTCCTACAGTGAGCAGTTCTTC. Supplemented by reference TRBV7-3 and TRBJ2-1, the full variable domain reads GAGVSQTPSNKVTEKGKYVELRCDPISGHTALYWYRQSLGQGPEFLIYFQGTGAADDSGLPNDRFFAVRPEGSVSTLKIQRTERGDSAVYLCASSPDSYSEQFFGPGTRLTVL.

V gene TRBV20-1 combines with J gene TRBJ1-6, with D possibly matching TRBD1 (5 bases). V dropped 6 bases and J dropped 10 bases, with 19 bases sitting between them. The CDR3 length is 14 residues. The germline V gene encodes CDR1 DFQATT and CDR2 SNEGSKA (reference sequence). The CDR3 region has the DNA TGCAGTGCCCAACCCGGGGGAGGGTTGTCACCCCTCCACTTT. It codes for CSAQPGGGLSPLHF.

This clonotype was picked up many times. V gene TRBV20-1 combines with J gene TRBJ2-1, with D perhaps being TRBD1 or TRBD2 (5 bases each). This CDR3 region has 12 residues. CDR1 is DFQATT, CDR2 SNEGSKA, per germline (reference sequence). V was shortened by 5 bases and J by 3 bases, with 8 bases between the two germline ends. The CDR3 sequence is CSAGTIYNEQFF. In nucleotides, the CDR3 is TGCAGTGCTGGGACCATCTACAATGAGCAGTTCTTC.

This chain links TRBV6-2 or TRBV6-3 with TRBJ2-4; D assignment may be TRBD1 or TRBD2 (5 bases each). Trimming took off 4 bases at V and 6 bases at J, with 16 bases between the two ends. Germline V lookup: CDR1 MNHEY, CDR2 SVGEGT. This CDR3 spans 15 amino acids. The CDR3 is CASSSPGTPLNIQYF. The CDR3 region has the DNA TGTGCCAGCAGTTCGCCGGGGACCCCCTTAAACATTCAGTACTTC.

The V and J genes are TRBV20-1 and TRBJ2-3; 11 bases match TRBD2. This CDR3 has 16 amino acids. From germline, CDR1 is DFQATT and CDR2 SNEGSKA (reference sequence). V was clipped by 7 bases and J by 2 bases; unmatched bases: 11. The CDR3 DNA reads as TGCAGTGGGTTCTCCCTAGCGGGGGGCCACACAGATACGCAGTATTTT. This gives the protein CSGFSLAGGHTDTQYF.